The 26 T cell receptor beta chains in this list originate from one sample, sequenced in a study of blood T cell repertoires in COVID-19. Assay used: immunoSEQ multiplex PCR; TCRdb lists only in-frame clones, some missing. The sample shows approximately 300,000 clones, around nine tenths of them seen only once. Sequencing was done on a sample of peripheral blood. These receptors all stem from a man in his forties with acute or convalescent COVID-19.

V is TRBV18 and J is TRBJ2-7; D possibly corresponds to TRBD1 (6 bases). Trimming took 3 bases from V and 3 from J, leaving 12 bases between them. The germline V gene has CDR1 KGHSH and CDR2 LQKENI. This CDR3 comprises 14 residues. CDR3 in DNA: TGTGCCAGCTCACCGGGACACGTTCTCTACGAGCAGTACTTC. It codes for CASSPGHVLYEQYF.

This rearrangement joins TRBV30 to TRBJ1-2, with D possibly TRBD1 on 6 matching bases. V dropped 4 bases and J dropped 3 bases, with 12 bases sitting between them. This CDR3 spans 13 amino acids. CDR1 is GTSNPN and CDR2 is SVGIG in the germline V gene (reference sequence). CDR3: CAWNRGGYYGYTF. The CDR3 DNA reads as TGTGCCTGGAACCGCGGGGGCTACTATGGCTACACCTTC.

The chain recombines TRBV9 with TRBJ1-3; D ambiguous. Germline V lookup: CDR1 SGDLS, CDR2 YYNGEE. CDR3 size: 15 residues. Trimming took off 2 bases at V and 0 bases at J, with 9 bases between the two ends. The CDR3 reads CASSVQQASGNTIYF. The CDR3 DNA follows: TGTGCCAGCAGCGTCCAGCAGGCCTCTGGAAACACCATATATTTT.

The CDR3 region is CASSEFNRNQPQHF. Written as DNA, the CDR3 is TGTGCCAGCAGCGAATTTAACCGGAATCAGCCCCAGCATTTT. The chain links TRBV7-8 to TRBJ1-5; D uncertain. Per the germline V gene, CDR1 is SGHVS and CDR2 is FQNEAQ. The CDR3 totals 14 residues. Trimming took off 5 bases at V and 4 bases at J, with 12 bases between the two ends.

CDR3 nucleotide sequence: TGTGCCAGCAGTCCGGGACAGGAAAAACTGTTTTTT. It is translated as CASSPGQEKLFF. This chain connects TRBV6-6 to TRBJ1-4; 7 nucleotides line up with TRBD1. The V segment lost 5 bases and the J segment 8 bases; nucleotides outside the gene matches: 2. The CDR3 runs 12 residues. Germline CDR1 MNHNY, CDR2 SVGAGI (reference sequence).

J is TRBJ2-7 and V is TRBV7-9; D possibly corresponds to TRBD2 (6 bases). Germline V gene sequence: CDR1 SEHNR, CDR2 FQNEAQ (reference sequence). The V end lost 4 bases, the J end lost 0 bases, and 19 bases lay between the germline ends. The CDR3 loop spans 17 amino acids. The CDR3 DNA reads TGTGCCAGCAGCTCCAGACTACCGGGGGAGGCCTCCTACGAGCAGTACTTC. Its protein is CASSSRLPGEASYEQYF.

J is TRBJ2-1 and V is TRBV5-8, with D possibly being TRBD1 (6 bases). Trimming shortened V by 4 bases and J by 4 bases, and 15 bases separated the two germline ends. Per germline, CDR1 SGHTS and CDR2 YDEGEE. The CDR3 is 15 amino acids. The CDR3 region is CASSRSRDMYNEQFF. DNA for the CDR3: TGTGCCAGCAGCCGATCCCGGGACATGTACAATGAGCAGTTCTTC.

This chain links TRBV5-1 with TRBJ1-1; TRBD1 agrees at 11 bases. The junction had 6 bases not matched to a gene; V was cut back by 2 bases and J by 6 bases. The germline CDR1 and CDR2 sequences are SGHRS and YFSETQ. The CDR3 covers 15 residues. The CDR3 nucleotides are TGCGCCAGCAGCTTTGACGGACAGGGGGCCGCTGAAGCTTTCTTT. As protein: CASSFDGQGAAEAFF.

This clone occurred a few times. This chain joins TRBV3-1 (or the pseudogene TRBV3-2) and TRBJ1-1; D possibly corresponds to TRBD1 (6 bases). Germline V gene lookup returns CDR1 LGHDT and CDR2 YNNKEL (reference sequence). The CDR3 extends over 13 amino acids. V lost 1 base and J lost 8, with 11 bases in between. The CDR3 nucleotides are TGTGCCAGCAGCCAAGGTGGGGGGGCCGAAGCTTTCTTT. Translated, it gives CASSQGGGAEAFF.

V gene TRBV6-5 combines with J gene TRBJ2-1; 9 bases agree with TRBD1. This CDR3 is built from 13 residues. The germline CDR1 and CDR2 sequences are MNHEY and SVGAGI. Unmatched junction bases numbered 6, after V lost 8 bases and J lost 7 bases. CDR3 nucleotides: TGTGCCAGCGGCCGGGACAGGGAAAATGAGCAGTTCTTC. This encodes CASGRDRENEQFF.

V and J are TRBV5-1 and TRBJ2-1, with TRBD1 as a possible D gene (5 bases). The CDR3 consists of 13 residues. V was pared by 6 bases and J by 7 bases, with 14 bases between. Germline lookup yields CDR1 SGHRS and CDR2 YFSETQ. In DNA form, the CDR3 reads TGCGCCAGCACGCCGAGGCCAGGGAATGAGCAGTTCTTC. This encodes CASTPRPGNEQFF.

The rearrangement links TRBV2 to TRBJ1-3; no clear D gene. The V gene's germline CDR1 is SNHLY and CDR2 FYNNEI. V lost 8 bases and J 0 bases, leaving 8 bases between the germline ends. This CDR3 region has 13 residues. The CDR3 protein is CASHRGSGNTIYF. The CDR3, as DNA: TGTGCCAGCCACCGGGGCTCTGGAAACACCATATATTTT.

This clone showed up just a few times. V and J are TRBV2 and TRBJ2-1; D may be TRBD1 (6 bases). V lost 3 bases and J lost 10, with 13 bases in between. Germline loops: CDR1 SNHLY, CDR2 FYNNEI. This CDR3 has 13 residues. CDR3 region: CASSDIGGYEQFF. CDR3 nucleotide sequence: TGTGCCAGCAGTGATATTGGGGGCTACGAGCAGTTCTTC.

This rearrangement joins TRBV7-2 to TRBJ1-2; D call uncertain. The CDR3 is 15 residues long. V was cut by 1 base and J by 0 bases, with 9 bases left in between. Germline values: CDR1 SGHTA, CDR2 FQGNSA. CDR3 sequence reads: CASSLGAASNYGYTF. The CDR3 coding sequence is TGTGCCAGCAGCTTAGGGGCAGCTTCTAACTATGGCTACACCTTC.

The genes are TRBV5-6 and TRBJ2-7; 9 positions match TRBD1. V trimming: 3 bases; J trimming: 0 bases; junction bases outside the gene matches: 7. Germline CDR1 reads SGHDT; CDR2 reads YYEEEE. The CDR3 loop spans 16 amino acids. The DNA for the CDR3 is TGTGCCAGCAGCTCTTTGGACAGGGGCGCCTCCTACGAGCAGTACTTC. Protein sequence: CASSSLDRGASYEQYF. Variable domain in full (rest from reference TRBV5-6 and TRBJ2-7): DAGVTQSPTHLIKTRGQQVTLRCSPKSGHDTVSWYQQALGQGPQFIFQYYEEEERQRGNFPDRFSGHQFPNYSSELNVNALLLGDSALYLCASSSLDRGASYEQYFGPGTRLTVT.

This clone has just one count. The rearrangement joins TRBV5-1 to TRBJ2-2, with a possible D match to TRBD1 (5 bases). This CDR3 is 12 amino acids long. Germline-derived CDR1 and CDR2 are SGHRS and YFSETQ. The V and J ends lost 3 bases and 13 bases respectively, with 13 bases between them. The CDR3 is CASSSNRGGLFF. For the CDR3, the DNA is TGCGCCAGCAGCTCGAATAGGGGTGGGCTGTTTTTT.

CDR3 protein: CASSVGAGSIYEQYF. The CDR3 DNA reads as TGTGCCAGCAGCGTCGGAGCAGGGTCGATCTACGAGCAGTACTTC. The rearrangement links TRBV9 to TRBJ2-7; possibly TRBD1 for D (5 bases). V lost 2 bases and J 3 bases, leaving 15 bases between the germline ends. The length of the CDR3 is 15 residues. Per germline, CDR1 SGDLS and CDR2 YYNGEE.

V and J are TRBV6-6 and TRBJ1-5, with unresolved D. CDR3 size: 15 residues. CDR1 and CDR2 (germline): MNHNY, SVGAGI (reference sequence). V was trimmed by 1 base and J by 3 bases, leaving 10 bases between them. The CDR3 here is CASSYLEGDNQPQHF. Written as DNA, the CDR3 is TGTGCCAGCAGTTACTTGGAGGGTGACAATCAGCCCCAGCATTTT.

The V and J genes are TRBV29-1 and TRBJ1-1; tentatively, D is TRBD1 (6 bases). This CDR3 contains 14 residues. V gave up 4 bases and J gave up 1 base, with 13 bases separating them. Germline V gives CDR1 SQVTM, CDR2 ANQGSEA. The CDR3 DNA sequence: TGCAGCGTTGTTGGGGGCAGGGGGAACACTGAAGCTTTCTTT. This translates into CSVVGGRGNTEAFF.

The chain has TRBV5-1 and TRBJ1-1; TRBD1 matches at 10 bases. V dropped 0 bases and J dropped 6; count of bases not matched to a gene: 11. This CDR3 region has 17 residues. The germline V gene encodes CDR1 SGHRS and CDR2 YFSETQ. CDR3 amino acids: CASSLVSGTGAWAEAFF. CDR3 DNA sequence: TGCGCCAGCAGCTTGGTCTCCGGGACAGGGGCTTGGGCTGAAGCTTTCTTT.

The genes are TRBV5-4 and TRBJ1-2; D is uncertain. The CDR3 consists of 14 residues. Germline V gives CDR1 SGHNT, CDR2 YYREEE (reference sequence). Between the trimmed V and J ends, which lost 1 base and 2 bases, there was a span of 9 bases. The CDR3 region has the DNA TGTGCCAGCAGCTTGATAGTGGGCAACTATGGCTACACCTTC. Translating it yields CASSLIVGNYGYTF.

V and J are TRBV5-6 and TRBJ2-3, with D possibly matching TRBD1 (6 bases). The V and J ends lost 6 bases and 2 bases respectively, with 16 bases between them. The CDR3 has 15 amino acids. The germline V gene encodes CDR1 SGHDT and CDR2 YYEEEE. CDR3 sequence reads: CASILRRTVTDTQYF. CDR3 nucleotide sequence: TGTGCCAGCATCCTACGGAGGACAGTCACAGATACGCAGTATTTT.

The chain carries TRBV5-4 and TRBJ2-3; 7 bases fit TRBD1. CDR3 length: 15 amino acids. V was pared by 3 bases and J by 4 bases, with 8 bases of the junction left unmatched. Looked up from germline, CDR1 is SGHNT and CDR2 is YYREEE (reference sequence). The CDR3 reads CASSSRTTGADTQYF. The CDR3 DNA reads as TGTGCCAGCAGCTCGAGAACTACAGGGGCAGATACGCAGTATTTT.

This sequence joins TRBV30 and TRBJ1-1, with D hard to call. From germline, CDR1 is GTSNPN and CDR2 SVGIG (reference sequence). Trimming pared 4 bases from V and 3 bases from J, leaving 12 bases between. The CDR3 has 13 amino acids. CDR3 sequence reads: CAWTTFRDTEAFF. CDR3 DNA sequence: TGTGCCTGGACGACCTTTCGGGACACTGAAGCTTTCTTT.

This clone was seen only once. The CDR3, as DNA: TGTGCCAGCAGCAAAGTACCTTTCCTATCCTACAATGAGCAGTTCTTC. This gives the protein CASSKVPFLSYNEQFF. The chain combines TRBV21-1 with TRBJ2-1; the D call in the table, TRBD2, was not verified against the DNA. TRBV21-1 is listed as a pseudogene. This CDR3 comprises 16 residues.

V usage is TRBV7-9 and J usage is TRBJ1-1; D uncertain. V lost 6 bases, J lost 2 bases, and 16 bases lay in between. Germline-derived CDR1 and CDR2 are SEHNR and FQNEAQ (reference sequence). The CDR3 contains 15 residues. The CDR3 protein is CASRPSWASNTEAFF. The CDR3 region has the DNA TGTGCCAGCAGACCTAGCTGGGCGTCCAACACTGAAGCTTTCTTT.